Included here is one T cell receptor (beta chain) sequence, with context. Assay used: immunoSEQ multiplex PCR; TCRdb lists only in-frame clones, some missing. The data contain over 65,000 clones, 90% of them seen just once; the ten biggest clones take up 6.9%. Trimming cost V 7 bases and J 4 bases, with 8 bases left between them. The CDR3 length is 13 residues. The data derive from a study of blood T cell repertoires in COVID-19. Background on the study: Material from acute and convalescent COVID-19 was sourced from the United States, Italy and Spain.

The clonotype originates from a human donor in a cohort sampled during active COVID-19. This chain connects TRBV12-3 or TRBV12-4 to TRBJ1-6; a possible D gene is TRBD1 (6 bases). Sequenced: peripheral blood. In DNA, the CDR3 is TGTGCCAGCAAGGGGGATTATAATTCACCCCTCCACTTT. Encoded protein: CASKGDYNSPLHF.